The 14 T cell receptor beta chains listed next were all sequenced from one sample in a study of cytomegalovirus exposure and HLA in healthy donors. Primers included in the PCR were 60 Vbeta and 13 Jbeta primers. The protocol was immunoSEQ multiplex PCR, while the TCRdb copy is restricted to in-frame clones and leaves out a portion. The table shows 100,000 to 150,000 clones, with 83% occurring only once. Sample: PBMCs. Source of these receptors: a man between 18 and 29 years old in good health and CMV-seropositive.

The chain uses TRBV5-6 and TRBJ2-2; D is unresolved. This CDR3 region has 15 residues. Trimming took 4 bases from V and 0 from J, leaving 10 bases between them. CDR1 and CDR2 (germline): SGHDT, YYEEEE. The CDR3 DNA follows: TGTGCCAGCAGCGGCGAGGCGGCGAACACCGGGGAGCTGTTTTTT. Amino acids: CASSGEAANTGELFF.

Regarding this clone: The junction shows a germline mismatch at one end, possibly a read error. The chain couples TRBV2 to TRBJ1-4, with TRBD1 matching 9 bases. CDR1 and CDR2 from the germline V gene are SNHLY and FYNNEI. This CDR3 is built from 16 residues. The DNA of the CDR3 is TGTGCCAGCACCTTATTCCTCGGACAGGGGAATGAAAAACTGTCTTTT. It encodes CASTLFLGQGNEKLSF.

This clone was recorded a few times. The chain has TRBV5-1 and TRBJ1-1; D remains unclear. CDR1 and CDR2 from the germline V gene are SGHRS and YFSETQ. V gave up 7 bases and J gave up 0 bases, with 10 bases separating them. The CDR3 length is 13 residues. CDR3 residues: CASRKRMNTEAFF. CDR3 in DNA: TGCGCCAGCCGGAAGCGGATGAACACTGAAGCTTTCTTT.

This clone was recorded once. Germline and junction disagree at one end, which may indicate a read error. The chain couples TRBV5-4 to TRBJ1-2; maybe TRBD1 (5 bases). CDR3 length: 16 residues. Germline V lookup: CDR1 SGHNT, CDR2 YYREEE (reference sequence). DNA for the CDR3: TGTGCCAGCAGTTCCGCAGAGTTTGACAGAGGTTATGACTACACCTTC. Protein: CASSSAEFDRGYDYTF.

This clone showed up just once. The genes are TRBV6-1 and TRBJ1-2; the D is unclear. This CDR3 has 13 residues. Trimming removed 8 bases from V and 4 bases from J, with 14 bases in between. Per the germline V gene, CDR1 is MNHNS and CDR2 is SASEGT. CDR3 sequence reads: CASDRLRGYGYTF. Written as DNA, the CDR3 is TGTGCCAGCGACCGGCTGCGGGGCTATGGCTACACCTTC.

The chain is built from TRBV5-6 and TRBJ1-1; D call uncertain. V was trimmed by 1 base and J by 1 base, leaving 14 bases between them. The CDR3 consists of 16 residues. Per germline, CDR1 SGHDT and CDR2 YYEEEE. The CDR3 DNA follows: TGTGCCAGCAGCTTGAAGATGGCGGGAGGGAACACTGAAGCTTTCTTT. Encoded protein: CASSLKMAGGNTEAFF.

The V gene is TRBV5-5, the J gene TRBJ1-1; possible D gene TRBD1, 6 bases. V lost 3 bases and J 0 bases, leaving 9 bases between the germline ends. This CDR3 has 14 residues. Germline V CDR1 and CDR2: SGHKS, YYEKEE (reference sequence). The CDR3: CASSYGQLNTEAFF. The CDR3 coding sequence is TGTGCCAGCAGCTACGGACAGCTGAACACTGAAGCTTTCTTT.

The gene calls are TRBV2 and TRBJ1-3, with a tentative D call TRBD1 (5 bases). Germline values: CDR1 SNHLY, CDR2 FYNNEI. The V and J ends lost 8 bases and 0 bases respectively, with 20 bases between them. The CDR3 spans 17 residues. DNA of the CDR3: TGTGCCAGCGAATTTACAGGAGACTTCTACTCTGGAAACACCATATATTTT. Amino acids: CASEFTGDFYSGNTIYF.

The V call is TRBV19, the J call TRBJ2-2; the match to TRBD2 covers 8 bases. CDR3 length: 18 residues. The germline CDR1 and CDR2 sequences are LNHDA and SQIVND (reference sequence). J was trimmed by 5 bases and V by 6 bases; bases with no gene match: 17. CDR3 in amino acids: CASSPDLRGLGRTGELFF. The DNA of the CDR3 is TGTGCCAGTAGCCCTGACTTGAGGGGACTAGGCAGGACCGGGGAGCTGTTTTTT. The full variable domain, completed using reference TRBV19 and TRBJ2-2, is DGGITQSPKYLFRKEGQNVTLSCEQNLNHDAMYWYRQDPGQGLRLIYYSQIVNDFQKGDIAEGYSVSREKKESFPLTVTSAQKNPTAFYLCASSPDLRGLGRTGELFFGEGSRLTVL.

The genes are TRBV5-1 and TRBJ2-5, with a tentative D call TRBD2 (6 bases). Germline values: CDR1 SGHRS, CDR2 YFSETQ. The CDR3 length is 17 residues. V dropped 0 bases and J dropped 1 base, with 16 bases sitting between them. The CDR3 sequence is CASSLAGVTFAQETQYF. The CDR3 nucleotides read TGCGCCAGCAGCTTGGCGGGGGTGACTTTCGCCCAAGAGACCCAGTACTTC.

The chain combines TRBV2 with TRBJ1-5, with 7 bases aligning to TRBD1. The germline V gene encodes CDR1 SNHLY and CDR2 FYNNEI. There are 14 residues in the CDR3. V lost 5 bases and J lost 3; bases outside the gene matches: 4. This chain's CDR3 is CASSQTGFNQPQHF. Written as DNA, the CDR3 is TGTGCCAGCAGTCAGACAGGGTTCAATCAGCCCCAGCATTTT.

Only a few counts were recorded for this clone. The chain employs TRBV18 and TRBJ2-1; D is unclear. Per germline, CDR1 KGHSH and CDR2 LQKENI. The germline V and J ends were trimmed by 4 bases and 3 bases, with 7 bases remaining between them. CDR3 length: 13 residues. CDR3 DNA: TGTGCCAGCTCACGTAGCAGCTACAATGAGCAGTTCTTC. Translated, it gives CASSRSSYNEQFF. The entire variable domain, with the rest obtained from reference TRBV18 and TRBJ2-1, is as follows: NAGVMQNPRHLVRRRGQEARLRCSPMKGHSHVYWYRQLPEEGLKFMVYLQKENIIDESGMPKERFSAEFPKEGPSILRIQQVVRGDSAAYFCASSRSSYNEQFFGPGTRLTVL.

The chain recombines TRBV5-4 with TRBJ1-2; D gene ambiguous. This CDR3 contains 17 residues. Germline CDR1 and CDR2: SGHNT and YYREEE (reference sequence). Trimming took off 0 bases at V and 0 bases at J, with 15 bases between the two ends. The CDR3, as DNA: TGTGCCAGCAGCTTGGCCTTTCCAGGTCTTGCTAACTATGGCTACACCTTC. Protein: CASSLAFPGLANYGYTF. Complete variable domain (other parts from reference TRBV5-4 and TRBJ1-2): ETGVTQSPTHLIKTRGQQVTLRCSSQSGHNTVSWYQQALGQGPQFIFQYYREEENGRGNFPPRFSGLQFPNYSSELNVNALELDDSALYLCASSLAFPGLANYGYTFGSGTRLTVV.

The chain couples TRBV2 to TRBJ1-1, with D tentatively TRBD1 (5 bases). V was clipped by 9 bases and J by 6 bases, with 17 bases between them. CDR3 size: 13 residues. Germline V gene sequence: CDR1 SNHLY, CDR2 FYNNEI. CDR3 region: CARGSGLGAEAFF. The CDR3 DNA reads TGTGCCAGGGGATCAGGGCTTGGGGCTGAAGCTTTCTTT.